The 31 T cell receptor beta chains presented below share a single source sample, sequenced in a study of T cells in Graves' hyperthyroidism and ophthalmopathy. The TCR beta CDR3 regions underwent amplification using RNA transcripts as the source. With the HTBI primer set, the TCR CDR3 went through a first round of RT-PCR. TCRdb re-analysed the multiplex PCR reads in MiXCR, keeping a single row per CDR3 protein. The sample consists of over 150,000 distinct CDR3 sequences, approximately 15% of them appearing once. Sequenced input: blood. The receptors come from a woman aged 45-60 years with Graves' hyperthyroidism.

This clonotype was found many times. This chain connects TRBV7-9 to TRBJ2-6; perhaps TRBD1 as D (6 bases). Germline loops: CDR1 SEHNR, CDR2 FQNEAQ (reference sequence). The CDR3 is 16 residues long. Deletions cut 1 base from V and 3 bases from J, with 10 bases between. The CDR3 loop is CASSLEGRGGANVLTF. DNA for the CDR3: TGTGCCAGCAGCTTAGAGGGCAGGGGTGGGGCCAACGTCCTGACTTTC. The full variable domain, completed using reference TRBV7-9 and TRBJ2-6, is DTGVSQNPRHKITKRGQNVTFRCDPISEHNRLYWYRQTLGQGPEFLTYFQNEAQLEKSRLLSDRFSAERPKGSFSTLEIQRTEQGDSAMYLCASSLEGRGGANVLTFGAGSRLTVL.

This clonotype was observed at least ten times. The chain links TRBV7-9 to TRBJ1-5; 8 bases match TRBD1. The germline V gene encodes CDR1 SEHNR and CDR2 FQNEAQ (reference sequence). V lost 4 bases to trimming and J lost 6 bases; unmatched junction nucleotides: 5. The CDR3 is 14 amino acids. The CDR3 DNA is TGTGCCAGCAGCTCCGGGACAGGAGGTCAGCCCCAGCATTTT. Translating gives CASSSGTGGQPQHF.

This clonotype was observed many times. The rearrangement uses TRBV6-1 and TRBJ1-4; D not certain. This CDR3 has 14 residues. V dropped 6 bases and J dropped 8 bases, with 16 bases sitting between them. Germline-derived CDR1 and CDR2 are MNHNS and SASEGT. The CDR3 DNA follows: TGTGCCAGCAGAGACACGCCCGGCATAGAAAAACTGTTTTTT. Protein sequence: CASRDTPGIEKLFF.

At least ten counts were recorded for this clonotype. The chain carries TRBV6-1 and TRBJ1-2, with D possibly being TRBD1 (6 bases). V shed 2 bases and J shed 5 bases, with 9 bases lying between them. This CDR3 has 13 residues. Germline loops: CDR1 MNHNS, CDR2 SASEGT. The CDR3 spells CASSEIQGYGYTF. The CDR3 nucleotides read TGTGCCAGCAGTGAAATACAGGGTTATGGCTACACCTTC.

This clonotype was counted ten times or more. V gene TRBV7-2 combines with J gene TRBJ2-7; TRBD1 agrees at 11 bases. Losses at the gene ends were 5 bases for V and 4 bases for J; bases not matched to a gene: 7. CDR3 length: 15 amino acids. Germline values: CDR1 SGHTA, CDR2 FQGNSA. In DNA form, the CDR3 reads TGTGCCAGCAGCATTGGGACAGGGGGTGGGTACGAGCAGTACTTC. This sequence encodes CASSIGTGGGYEQYF.

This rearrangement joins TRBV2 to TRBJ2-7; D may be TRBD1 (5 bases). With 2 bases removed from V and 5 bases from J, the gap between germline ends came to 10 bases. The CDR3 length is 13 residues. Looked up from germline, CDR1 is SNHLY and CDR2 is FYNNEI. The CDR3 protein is CASSEQGRDEQYF. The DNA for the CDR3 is TGTGCCAGCAGTGAACAGGGTAGGGACGAGCAGTACTTC.

The CDR3 DNA sequence: TGCAGTGCCCCGGGGGGGCCCCTCGCGACCCAGTACTTC. Translated, it gives CSAPGGPLATQYF. The genes are TRBV20-1 and TRBJ2-5; 8 bases map to TRBD2. This CDR3 contains 13 residues. V lost 6 bases to trimming and J lost 7 bases; unmatched junction nucleotides: 10. Germline loops: CDR1 DFQATT, CDR2 SNEGSKA (reference sequence).

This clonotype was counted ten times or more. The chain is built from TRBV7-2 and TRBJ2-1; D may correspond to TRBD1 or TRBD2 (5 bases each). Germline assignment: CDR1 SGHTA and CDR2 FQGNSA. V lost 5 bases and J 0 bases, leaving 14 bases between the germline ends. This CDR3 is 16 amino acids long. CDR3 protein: CASSPVGRRSYNEQFF. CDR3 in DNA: TGTGCCAGCAGCCCAGTGGGACGGCGCTCCTACAATGAGCAGTTCTTC.

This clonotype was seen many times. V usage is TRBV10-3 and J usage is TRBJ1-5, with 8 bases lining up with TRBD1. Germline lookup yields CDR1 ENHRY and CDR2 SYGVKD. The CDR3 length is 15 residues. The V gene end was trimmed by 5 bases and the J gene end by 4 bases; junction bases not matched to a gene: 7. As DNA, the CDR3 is TGTGCCATCAGTTCGACAGGGGATGGGAATCAGCCCCAGCATTTT. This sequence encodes CAISSTGDGNQPQHF.

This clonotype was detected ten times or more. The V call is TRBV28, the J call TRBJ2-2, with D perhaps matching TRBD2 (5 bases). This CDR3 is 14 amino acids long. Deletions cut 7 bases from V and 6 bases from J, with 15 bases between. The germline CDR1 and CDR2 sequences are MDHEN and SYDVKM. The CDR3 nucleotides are TGTGCCAGCAAGTTTCGGCGGGTCTCCGGGGAGCTGTTTTTT. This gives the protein CASKFRRVSGELFF.

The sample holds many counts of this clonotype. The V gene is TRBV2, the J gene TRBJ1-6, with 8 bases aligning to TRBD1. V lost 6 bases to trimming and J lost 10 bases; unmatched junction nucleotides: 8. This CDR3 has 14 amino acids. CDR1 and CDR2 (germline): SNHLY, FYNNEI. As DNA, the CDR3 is TGTGCCAGCAGCCCTGGACAGGGTGGATCACCCCTCCACTTT. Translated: CASSPGQGGSPLHF.

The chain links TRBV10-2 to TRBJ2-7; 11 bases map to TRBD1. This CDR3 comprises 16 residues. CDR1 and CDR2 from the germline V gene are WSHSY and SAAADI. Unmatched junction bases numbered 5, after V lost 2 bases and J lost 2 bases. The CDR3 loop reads CASSELGQGAPYEQYF. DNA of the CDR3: TGCGCCAGCAGTGAGCTAGGACAGGGGGCCCCCTACGAGCAGTACTTC.

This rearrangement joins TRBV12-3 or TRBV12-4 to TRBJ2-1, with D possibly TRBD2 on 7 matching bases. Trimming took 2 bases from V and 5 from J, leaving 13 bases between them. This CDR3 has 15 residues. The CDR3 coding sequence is TGTGCCAGCAGTTTAAGGGGGGGGGCCGACAATGAGCAGTTCTTC. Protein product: CASSLRGGADNEQFF.

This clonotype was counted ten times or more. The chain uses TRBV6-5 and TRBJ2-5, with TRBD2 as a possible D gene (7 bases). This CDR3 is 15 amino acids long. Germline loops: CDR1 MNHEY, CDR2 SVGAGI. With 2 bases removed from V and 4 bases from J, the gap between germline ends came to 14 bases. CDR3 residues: CASSYGGGGVETQYF. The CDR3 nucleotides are TGTGCCAGCAGTTACGGAGGGGGGGGTGTAGAGACCCAGTACTTC.

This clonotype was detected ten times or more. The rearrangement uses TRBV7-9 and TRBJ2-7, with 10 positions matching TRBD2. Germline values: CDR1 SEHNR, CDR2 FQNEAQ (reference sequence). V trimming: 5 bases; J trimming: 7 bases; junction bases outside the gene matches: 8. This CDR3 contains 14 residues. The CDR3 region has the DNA TGTGCCAGCAGCCGCTTGAGCGGGGGGGGTGAGCAGTACTTC. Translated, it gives CASSRLSGGGEQYF.

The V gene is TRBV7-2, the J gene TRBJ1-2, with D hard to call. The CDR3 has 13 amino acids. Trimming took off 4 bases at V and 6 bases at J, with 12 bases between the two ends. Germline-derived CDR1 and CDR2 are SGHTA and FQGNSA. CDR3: CASSSDGWNGYTF. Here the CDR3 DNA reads TGTGCCAGCAGCTCTGACGGGTGGAATGGCTACACCTTC.

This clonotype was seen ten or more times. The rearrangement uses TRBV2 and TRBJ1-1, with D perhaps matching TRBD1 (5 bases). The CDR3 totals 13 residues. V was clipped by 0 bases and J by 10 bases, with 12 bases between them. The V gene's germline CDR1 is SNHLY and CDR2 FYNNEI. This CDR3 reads CASSEALVRGAFF. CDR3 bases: TGTGCCAGCAGTGAAGCGCTTGTGAGGGGAGCTTTCTTT.

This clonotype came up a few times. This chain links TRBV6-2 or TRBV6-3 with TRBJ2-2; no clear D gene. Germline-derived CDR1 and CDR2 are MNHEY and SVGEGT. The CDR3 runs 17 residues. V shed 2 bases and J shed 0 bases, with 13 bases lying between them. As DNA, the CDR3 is TGTGCCAGCAGTTACGATTTACGGGCAGCGAACACCGGGGAGCTGTTTTTT. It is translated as CASSYDLRAANTGELFF.

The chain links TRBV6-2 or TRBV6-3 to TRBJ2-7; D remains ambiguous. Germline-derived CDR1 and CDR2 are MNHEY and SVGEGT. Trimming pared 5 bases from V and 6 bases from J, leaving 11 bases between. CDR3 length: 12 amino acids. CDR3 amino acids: CASSQGFGEQYF. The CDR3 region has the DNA TGTGCCAGCAGTCAAGGGTTTGGCGAGCAGTACTTC.

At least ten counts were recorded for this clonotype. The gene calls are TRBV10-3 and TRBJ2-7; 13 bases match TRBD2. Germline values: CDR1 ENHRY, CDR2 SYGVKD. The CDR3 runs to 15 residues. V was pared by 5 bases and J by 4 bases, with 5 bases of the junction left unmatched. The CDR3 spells CAISRTSGGPYEQYF. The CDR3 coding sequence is TGTGCCATCAGTCGGACTAGCGGGGGACCTTACGAGCAGTACTTC.

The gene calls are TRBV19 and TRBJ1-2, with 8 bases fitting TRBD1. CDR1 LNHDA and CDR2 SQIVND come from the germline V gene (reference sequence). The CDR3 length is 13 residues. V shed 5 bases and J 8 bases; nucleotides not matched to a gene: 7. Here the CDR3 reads CASSVTGVGGYTF. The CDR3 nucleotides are TGTGCCAGTAGTGTGACAGGGGTCGGCGGCTACACCTTC.

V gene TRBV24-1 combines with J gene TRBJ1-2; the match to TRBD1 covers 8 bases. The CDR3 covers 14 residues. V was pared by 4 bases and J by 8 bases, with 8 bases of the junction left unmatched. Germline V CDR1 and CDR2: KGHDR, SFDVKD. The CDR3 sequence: CATSETNRGDGYTF. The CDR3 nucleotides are TGTGCCACCAGTGAAACGAACAGGGGGGACGGCTACACCTTC.

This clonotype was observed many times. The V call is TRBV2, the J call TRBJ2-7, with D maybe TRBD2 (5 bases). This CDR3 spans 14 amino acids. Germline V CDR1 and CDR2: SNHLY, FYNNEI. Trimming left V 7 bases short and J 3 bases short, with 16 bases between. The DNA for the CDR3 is TGTGCCAGCACTGAGGTTTTCCGGGGCTACGAGCAGTACTTC. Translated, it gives CASTEVFRGYEQYF. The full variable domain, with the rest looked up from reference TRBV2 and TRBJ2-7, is EPEVTQTPSHQVTQMGQEVILRCVPISNHLYFYWYRQILGQKVEFLVSFYNNEISEKSEIFDDQFSVERPDGSNFTLKIRSTKLEDSAMYFCASTEVFRGYEQYFGPGTRLTVT.

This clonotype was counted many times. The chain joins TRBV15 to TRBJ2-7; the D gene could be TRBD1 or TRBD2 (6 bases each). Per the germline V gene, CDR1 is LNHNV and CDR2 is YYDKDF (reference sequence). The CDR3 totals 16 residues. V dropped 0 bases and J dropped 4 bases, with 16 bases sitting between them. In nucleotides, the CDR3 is TGTGCCACCAGCAGAGATCCCGGGGGCGCTGGGTACGAGCAGTACTTC. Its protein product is CATSRDPGGAGYEQYF.

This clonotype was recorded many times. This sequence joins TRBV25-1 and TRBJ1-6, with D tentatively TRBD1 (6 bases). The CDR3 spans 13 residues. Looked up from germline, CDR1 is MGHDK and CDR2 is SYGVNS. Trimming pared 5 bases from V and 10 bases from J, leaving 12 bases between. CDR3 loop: CASSSGGGSPLHF. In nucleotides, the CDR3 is TGTGCCAGCAGTAGCGGGGGCGGGTCACCCCTCCACTTT.

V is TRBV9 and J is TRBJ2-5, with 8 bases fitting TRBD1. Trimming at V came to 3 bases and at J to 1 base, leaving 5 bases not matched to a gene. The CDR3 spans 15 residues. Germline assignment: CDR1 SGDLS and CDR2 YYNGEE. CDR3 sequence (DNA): TGTGCCAGCAGCGGTAGACAGGGGTTCCAAGAGACCCAGTACTTC. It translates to CASSGRQGFQETQYF.

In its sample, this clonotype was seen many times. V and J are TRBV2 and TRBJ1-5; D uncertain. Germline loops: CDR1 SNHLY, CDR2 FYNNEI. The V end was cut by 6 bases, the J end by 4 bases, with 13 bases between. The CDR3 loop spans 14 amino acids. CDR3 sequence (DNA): TGTGCCAGCAGGGACCGCCGCTCAAATCAGCCCCAGCATTTT. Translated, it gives CASRDRRSNQPQHF.

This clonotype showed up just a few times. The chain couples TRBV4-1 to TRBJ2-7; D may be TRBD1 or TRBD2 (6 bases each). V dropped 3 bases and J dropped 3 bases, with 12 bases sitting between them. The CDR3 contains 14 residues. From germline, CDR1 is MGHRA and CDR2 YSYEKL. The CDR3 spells CASSHPRGDYEQYF. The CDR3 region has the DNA TGCGCCAGCAGCCACCCGAGGGGGGACTACGAGCAGTACTTC.

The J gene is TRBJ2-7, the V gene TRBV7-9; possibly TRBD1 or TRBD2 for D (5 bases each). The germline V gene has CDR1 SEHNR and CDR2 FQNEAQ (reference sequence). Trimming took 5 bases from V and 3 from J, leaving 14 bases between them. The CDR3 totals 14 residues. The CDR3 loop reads CASSLRDAGYEQYF. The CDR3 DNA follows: TGTGCCAGCAGCCTCCGGGACGCGGGCTACGAGCAGTACTTC.

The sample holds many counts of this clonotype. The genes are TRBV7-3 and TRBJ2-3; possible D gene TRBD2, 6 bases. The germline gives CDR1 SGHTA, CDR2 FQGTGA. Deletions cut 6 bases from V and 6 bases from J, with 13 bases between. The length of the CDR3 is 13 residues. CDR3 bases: TGTGCCAGCAGTTCCGGGAGAGGGGATACGCAGTATTTT. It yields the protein CASSSGRGDTQYF.

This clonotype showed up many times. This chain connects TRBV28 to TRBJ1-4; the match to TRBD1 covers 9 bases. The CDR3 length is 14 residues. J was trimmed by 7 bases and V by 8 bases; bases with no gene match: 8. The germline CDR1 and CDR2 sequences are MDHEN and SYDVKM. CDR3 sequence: CASALGQGGEKLFF. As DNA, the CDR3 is TGTGCCAGCGCCCTGGGACAGGGAGGTGAAAAACTGTTTTTT.